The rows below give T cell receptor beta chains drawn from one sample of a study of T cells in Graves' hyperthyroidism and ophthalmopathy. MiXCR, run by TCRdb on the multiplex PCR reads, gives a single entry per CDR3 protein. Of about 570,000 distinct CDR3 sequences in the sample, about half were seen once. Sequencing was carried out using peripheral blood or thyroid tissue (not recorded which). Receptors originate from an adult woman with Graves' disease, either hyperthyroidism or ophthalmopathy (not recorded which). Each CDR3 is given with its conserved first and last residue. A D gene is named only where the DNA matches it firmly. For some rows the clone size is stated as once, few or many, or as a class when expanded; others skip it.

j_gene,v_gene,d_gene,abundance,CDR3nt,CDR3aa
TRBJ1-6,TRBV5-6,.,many,TGTGCCAGCAGTTCCCTGGGGCAGCAAAATTCACCCCTCCACTTT,CASSSLGQQNSPLHF
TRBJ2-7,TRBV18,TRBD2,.,TGTGCCAGCTCACCAAAGGGCGGACTAGCGGGAGACGAGCAGTACTTC,CASSPKGGLAGDEQYF
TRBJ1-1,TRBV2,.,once,TGTGCCAGCAGAACAACAGGGATATGGCCCACTGAAGCTTTCTTT,CASRTTGIWPTEAFF
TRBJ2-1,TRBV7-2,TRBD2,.,TGTGCCAGCAGCCCTCGGGCGGGAGGGCCGTACAATGAGCAGTTCTTC,CASSPRAGGPYNEQFF
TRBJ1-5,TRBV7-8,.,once,TGTGCCAGCAGCCGCAGACTACATCAGCCCCAGCATTTT,CASSRRLHQPQHF
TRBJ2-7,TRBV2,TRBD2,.,TGTGCCAGCTCGAGGCGGGGGTTTTGGTACTTC,CASSRRGFWYF
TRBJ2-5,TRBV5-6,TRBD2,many,TGTGCCAGCAACTCCCCTAGCGGGAGAGGAGTAGAGACCCAGTACTTC,CASNSPSGRGVETQYF
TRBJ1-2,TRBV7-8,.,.,TGTGCCAGCAGCTTAGCGTACCGCGGGACCTATGGCTACACCTTC,CASSLAYRGTYGYTF
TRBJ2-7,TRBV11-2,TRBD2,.,TGTGCCAGCAGCGTCGCTAGCGGGGGATTATACGAGCAGTACTTC,CASSVASGGLYEQYF
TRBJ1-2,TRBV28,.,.,TGTGCCAGCAGCCAAGAATCAGGGGAGACTGGCTACACCTTC,CASSQESGETGYTF
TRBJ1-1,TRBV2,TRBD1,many,TGTGCCGCTCAGGGGGCACCTGAAGCTTTCTTT,CAAQGAPEAFF
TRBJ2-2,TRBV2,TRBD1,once,TGTGCTAGCAGACAGGGCAACACCGGGGAGCTGTTTTTT,CASRQGNTGELFF
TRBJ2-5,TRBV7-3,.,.,TGTGCCAGCAGCTTAACGGGAGAAGAGACCCAGTACTTC,CASSLTGEETQYF
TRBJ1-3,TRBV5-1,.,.,TGCGCCAGCAGCTTGCAGAGGGCTGGATCTGGAAACACCATATATTTT,CASSLQRAGSGNTIYF
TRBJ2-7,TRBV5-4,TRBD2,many,TGTGCCAGCAGCACTGTAGCGGGAGGTAAAGAGCAGTACTTC,CASSTVAGGKEQYF
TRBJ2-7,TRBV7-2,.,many,TGTGCCAGCAGCCAGTTGAGCTACGAGCAGTACTTC,CASSQLSYEQYF
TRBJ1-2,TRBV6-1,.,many,TGTGCCAGCAGTGAAGAAGTCATCCCCCGTGGCTACACCTTC,CASSEEVIPRGYTF
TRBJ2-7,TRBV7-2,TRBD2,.,TGTGCCAGCAGCTCCCCACCGGGACTAGCGGGGGAGCAGTACTTC,CASSSPPGLAGEQYF
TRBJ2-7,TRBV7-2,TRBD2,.,TGTGCCAGCAGCTCCGGGACTAGCGGAGGCTACGAGCAGTACTTC,CASSSGTSGGYEQYF
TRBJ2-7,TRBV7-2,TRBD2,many,TGTGCCAGCAGCTTACCCCCCGGGACTAGCGGGAGGCAGTACTTC,CASSLPPGTSGRQYF
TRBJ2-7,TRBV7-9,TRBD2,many,TGTGCCAGCAGCTTTCCGACTAGCGGGGCCTCCTACGAGCAGTACTTC,CASSFPTSGASYEQYF
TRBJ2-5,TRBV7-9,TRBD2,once,TGTGCCAGCACCCTAATAGCGGGGGGAGAGACCCAGTACTTC,CASTLIAGGETQYF
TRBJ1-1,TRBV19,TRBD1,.,TGTGCCAGTAGCTTCACAGGGACAGAGGCTTCTGAAGCCTTCTTT,CASSFTGTEASEAFF
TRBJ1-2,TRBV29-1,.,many,TGCAGCGTTGGGTGGGACGGGGACTATGGCTACACCTTC,CSVGWDGDYGYTF
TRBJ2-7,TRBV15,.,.,TGTGCCACCAGCAGAGGAGGGGGGTCCTACGAGCAGTACTTC,CATSRGGGSYEQYF
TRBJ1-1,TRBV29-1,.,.,TGCAGCGTCCGACAGGTTACGAACACTGAAGCTTTCTTT,CSVRQVTNTEAFF
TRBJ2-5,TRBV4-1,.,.,TGCGCCAGCAGCCCTAGGGACTTC,CASSPRDF
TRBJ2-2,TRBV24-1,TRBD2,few,TGTGCCACCAGTGAGGCTAGCGGAAACACCGGGGAGCTGTTTTTT,CATSEASGNTGELFF
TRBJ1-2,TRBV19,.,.,TGTGCCAGTAGTGCCCGATATGGCTACACCTTC,CASSARYGYTF
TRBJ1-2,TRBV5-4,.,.,TGTGCCACCAGTCGAGGGATAGGTAACTATGGCTACACCTTC,CATSRGIGNYGYTF
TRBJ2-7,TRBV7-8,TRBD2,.,TGTGCCAGCAGTTTCGGGACTAGCCGGTACGAGCAGTACTTC,CASSFGTSRYEQYF
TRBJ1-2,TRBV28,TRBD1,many,TGTGCCAGCATACACGACAGGGTTGGTGGCTACACCTTC,CASIHDRVGGYTF
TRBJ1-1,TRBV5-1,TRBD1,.,TGCGCCAGCAGCACCCAGGGGGTTGTCACTGAAGCTTTCTTT,CASSTQGVVTEAFF
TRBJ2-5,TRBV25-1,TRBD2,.,TGTGCCAGCAGTGAACGAGCGGGAACCCAAGAGACCCAGTACTTC,CASSERAGTQETQYF
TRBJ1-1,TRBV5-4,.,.,TGTGCCAGCAGCGGGACCTCTGGTGAAGCTTTCTTT,CASSGTSGEAFF
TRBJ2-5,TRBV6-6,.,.,TGTGCCAGCAGGCCGACAGGACCACAAGAGACCCAGTACTTC,CASRPTGPQETQYF
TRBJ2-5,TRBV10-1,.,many,TGCGCCAGCAGTGATGGCCCGATGGAGACCCAGTACTTC,CASSDGPMETQYF
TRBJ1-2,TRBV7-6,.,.,TGTGCCAGCAGCCGGGAAGCTGGCTACACCTTC,CASSREAGYTF
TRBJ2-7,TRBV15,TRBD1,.,TGTGCCACCAGCGGGGACAGAGACTACGAGCAGTACTTC,CATSGDRDYEQYF
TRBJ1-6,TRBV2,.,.,TGTGCCAGCAGTGACAGGGGTACAAATTCACCCCTCCACTTT,CASSDRGTNSPLHF
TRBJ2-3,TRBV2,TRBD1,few,TGTGCCAGCAGGAGACAGGGCGACACAGATACGCAGTATTTT,CASRRQGDTDTQYF
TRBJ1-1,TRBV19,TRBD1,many,TGTGCCAGTAGTATCCTCGGACAGGGGGCTGGGGTTGAAGCTTTCTTT,CASSILGQGAGVEAFF
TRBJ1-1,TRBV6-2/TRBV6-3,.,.,TGTGCCACCAAGCACAGGGCGGCCACTGAAGCTTTCTTT,CATKHRAATEAFF
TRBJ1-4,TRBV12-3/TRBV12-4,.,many,TGTGCCAGCAGTTCATGGACCGCTGGTCGGTTTGAAAAACTGTTTTTT,CASSSWTAGRFEKLFF
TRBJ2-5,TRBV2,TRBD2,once,TGTGCCAGCAGTGAAGGGACTAGCGGGGCTCAACAAGAGACCCAGTACTTC,CASSEGTSGAQQETQYF
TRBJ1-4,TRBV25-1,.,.,TGTACCAGCAGAGATCCTGGGGAAAAACTGTTTTTT,CTSRDPGEKLFF
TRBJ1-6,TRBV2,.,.,TGTGCCAGCAGTGACATCGGGGGCGGTGGGAATTCACCCCTCCACTTT,CASSDIGGGGNSPLHF
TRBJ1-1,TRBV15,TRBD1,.,TGTGCCACCAGCAGAGCAGGGGGCACTGAAGCTTTCTTT,CATSRAGGTEAFF
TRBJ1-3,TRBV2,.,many,TGTGCCAGCAGTCAACTAAACACCATATATTTT,CASSQLNTIYF